Below, 25 T cell receptor beta chains from the same sample are listed, as sequenced in a study of CD8 T cells in Susac syndrome. It was with random hexamers that roughly 0.45 to 1 ug RNA was reverse transcribed. TCRdb re-derived calls from the immunoSEQ multiplex PCR reads in MiXCR, one entry per CDR3 protein. The table shows 150,000 to 250,000 distinct CDR3 sequences, with nearly 95% occurring only once. What was sequenced was CD4+ T cells from PBMCs. The receptors originated from a human donor with multiple sclerosis.

This chain uses TRBV20-1 with TRBJ1-5; no reliable D call. This CDR3 comprises 14 residues. The V end was cut by 6 bases, the J end by 4 bases, with 16 bases between. The germline gives CDR1 DFQATT, CDR2 SNEGSKA (reference sequence). CDR3 DNA sequence: TGCAGTGCGGGGTCGGGGAAGTCTAATCAGCCCCAGCATTTT. Residues: CSAGSGKSNQPQHF.

This chain links TRBV30 with TRBJ2-7; D unresolved. Trimming removed 7 bases from V and 2 bases from J, with 9 bases in between. Germline CDR1 GTSNPN, CDR2 SVGIG (reference sequence). CDR3 size: 11 residues. The CDR3 sequence: CAFAITYEQYF. CDR3 in DNA: TGTGCCTTTGCAATCACCTACGAGCAGTACTTC.

The chain is built from TRBV7-9 and TRBJ2-5; 8 positions match TRBD2. Germline V gene data show CDR1 as SEHNR and CDR2 as FQNEAQ (reference sequence). This CDR3 is built from 14 residues. With V trimmed by 8 bases and J by 4 bases, 9 bases remained unmatched. Here the CDR3 DNA reads TGTGCCAGCTTACTCACCGGGACTAGAGAGACCCAGTACTTC. This sequence encodes CASLLTGTRETQYF. The variable domain in full, completed from reference TRBV7-9 and TRBJ2-5, reads DTGVSQNPRHKITKRGQNVTFRCDPISEHNRLYWYRQTLGQGPEFLTYFQNEAQLEKSRLLSDRFSAERPKGSFSTLEIQRTEQGDSAMYLCASLLTGTRETQYFGPGTRLLVL.

This chain uses TRBV18 with TRBJ2-5, with 9 nucleotides matching TRBD1. CDR1 and CDR2 from the germline V gene are KGHSH and LQKENI. The CDR3 totals 15 residues. After removal of 5 bases from V and 7 bases from J, the junction contained 11 bases not matched to a gene. The CDR3 spells CASSSGQGRKGTQYF. The CDR3 nucleotides read TGTGCCAGCTCATCCGGACAGGGGAGGAAGGGGACCCAGTACTTC. Using reference TRBV18 and TRBJ2-5 for the parts outside the CDR3, the full variable domain is NAGVMQNPRHLVRRRGQEARLRCSPMKGHSHVYWYRQLPEEGLKFMVYLQKENIIDESGMPKERFSAEFPKEGPSILRIQQVVRGDSAAYFCASSSGQGRKGTQYFGPGTRLLVL.

The J gene is TRBJ1-2, the V gene TRBV20-1; D gene ambiguous. The CDR3 length is 13 residues. V shed 1 base and J shed 7 bases, with 13 bases lying between them. Germline values: CDR1 DFQATT, CDR2 SNEGSKA (reference sequence). This chain's CDR3 is CSARVRISGGYTF. CDR3 nucleotides: TGCAGTGCTAGAGTTAGGATTTCAGGTGGCTACACCTTC.

This chain links TRBV5-1 with TRBJ1-1, with 9 bases fitting TRBD1. This CDR3 contains 14 residues. The trim removed 4 bases at V and 4 bases at J, leaving 5 bases unmatched. Germline V gene lookup returns CDR1 SGHRS and CDR2 YFSETQ. The CDR3 DNA reads as TGCGCCAGCAGCACGGGACAGGGAACCACTGAAGCTTTCTTT. Translating it yields CASSTGQGTTEAFF. Drawing the rest from reference TRBV5-1 and TRBJ1-1, the complete variable domain is KAGVTQTPRYLIKTRGQQVTLSCSPISGHRSVSWYQQTPGQGLQFLFEYFSETQRNKGNFPGRFSGRQFSNSRSEMNVSTLELGDSALYLCASSTGQGTTEAFFGQGTRLTVV.

The gene calls are TRBV30 and TRBJ2-6; a weak D match, TRBD2 (5 bases). Germline CDR1 reads GTSNPN; CDR2 reads SVGIG (reference sequence). The CDR3 extends over 15 amino acids. The V and J ends lost 4 bases and 1 base respectively, with 11 bases between them. CDR3 sequence: CAWNYEGSGANVLTF. CDR3 nucleotides: TGTGCCTGGAACTACGAGGGATCTGGGGCCAACGTCCTGACTTTC.

The chain recombines TRBV29-1 with TRBJ2-3, with D perhaps matching TRBD1 (6 bases). V lost 7 bases and J 3 bases, leaving 14 bases between the germline ends. The CDR3 extends over 13 amino acids. The germline V gene has CDR1 SQVTM and CDR2 ANQGSEA. As DNA, the CDR3 is TGCAGCGCGAACAGGGCCCGGACAGATACGCAGTATTTT. Translation: CSANRARTDTQYF.

This chain joins TRBV11-2 and TRBJ2-3; 8 positions agree with TRBD2. Germline V gene sequence: CDR1 SGHAT, CDR2 FQNNGV. V lost 5 bases and J lost 0; bases outside the gene matches: 10. The CDR3 consists of 17 residues. The CDR3 nucleotides are TGTGCCAGCAGCCCCCGGTCGGGCGGGGGGAGCACAGATACGCAGTATTTT. Translating gives CASSPRSGGGSTDTQYF.

The rearrangement joins TRBV5-1 to TRBJ1-1, with D possibly being TRBD1 (5 bases). The CDR3 totals 14 residues. Trimming pared 0 bases from V and 6 bases from J, leaving 12 bases between. Germline loops: CDR1 SGHRS, CDR2 YFSETQ. The CDR3 nucleotides are TGCGCCAGCAGCTTGGCCGTGACGGGGGCTGAAGCTTTCTTT. Encoded protein: CASSLAVTGAEAFF.

The genes are TRBV5-1 and TRBJ2-7; 14 bases align to TRBD2. CDR3 length: 16 residues. CDR1 SGHRS and CDR2 YFSETQ come from the germline V gene. The V and J ends lost 3 bases and 3 bases, in that order; junction bases with no gene match: 5. The CDR3 here is CASSSGLAGGGYEQYF. Here the CDR3 DNA reads TGCGCCAGCAGCTCCGGACTAGCGGGAGGAGGCTACGAGCAGTACTTC.

This chain links TRBV2 with TRBJ1-1; unclear D gene. CDR3 length: 10 amino acids. Germline CDR1 and CDR2: SNHLY and FYNNEI. Trimming left V 8 bases short and J 6 bases short, with 7 bases between. The chain's CDR3 is CASSLSEAFF. Here the CDR3 DNA reads TGTGCCAGCTCCCTCTCTGAAGCTTTCTTT.

The chain is built from TRBV11-2 and TRBJ2-6; D not resolved. Trimming cost V 10 bases and J 1 base, with 5 bases left between them. There are 12 residues in the CDR3. The V gene's germline CDR1 is SGHAT and CDR2 FQNNGV. In DNA, the CDR3 is TGTGCCATGAATTCTGGGGCCAACGTCCTGACTTTC. The encoded protein is CAMNSGANVLTF.

DNA for the CDR3: TGCAGCGTTGAAGATAGTAAGGGACCGACGGAGACCCAGTACTTC. Encoded protein: CSVEDSKGPTETQYF. The J gene is TRBJ2-5, the V gene TRBV29-1; D is possibly TRBD1 or TRBD2 (5 bases each). The CDR3 is 15 amino acids. Trimming stripped 0 bases from V and 5 bases from J, with 16 bases between. CDR1 and CDR2 from the germline V gene are SQVTM and ANQGSEA.

V and J are TRBV20-1 and TRBJ2-6, with D uncertain. The CDR3 contains 14 residues. Germline lookup yields CDR1 DFQATT and CDR2 SNEGSKA (reference sequence). The V and J ends lost 3 bases and 0 bases respectively, with 6 bases between them. The CDR3 nucleotides read TGCAGTGCTAGGAGCAGCTCTGGGGCCAACGTCCTGACTTTC. It specifies CSARSSSGANVLTF.

The chain joins TRBV20-1 to TRBJ1-6; 7 positions match TRBD1. V dropped 3 bases and J dropped 6; count of bases not matched to a gene: 5. Looked up from germline, CDR1 is DFQATT and CDR2 is SNEGSKA (reference sequence). The CDR3 totals 14 residues. The CDR3 nucleotides are TGCAGTGCTAGGTCGACAGGGAGTAATTCACCCCTCCACTTT. Translation: CSARSTGSNSPLHF.

V and J are TRBV19 and TRBJ2-1, with TRBD2 identical over 9 bases. This CDR3 is built from 16 residues. The junction had 6 bases not matched to a gene; V was cut back by 5 bases and J by 1 base. Germline assignment: CDR1 LNHDA and CDR2 SQIVND (reference sequence). The CDR3 sequence is CASSSSLAGSYNEQFF. CDR3 nucleotides: TGTGCCAGTAGTTCTTCCCTAGCGGGATCCTACAATGAGCAGTTCTTC.

The rearrangement joins TRBV20-1 to TRBJ2-7; 10 positions agree with TRBD1. This CDR3 contains 13 residues. The germline CDR1 and CDR2 sequences are DFQATT and SNEGSKA (reference sequence). The V and J ends lost 6 bases and 3 bases, in that order; junction bases with no gene match: 5. CDR3 protein: CSALDRGVYEQYF. The DNA for the CDR3 is TGCAGTGCCCTGGACAGGGGGGTCTACGAGCAGTACTTC.

The chain has TRBV29-1 and TRBJ1-2; a possible D gene is TRBD1 (6 bases). CDR1 SQVTM and CDR2 ANQGSEA come from the germline V gene. The CDR3 totals 13 residues. V gave up 2 bases and J gave up 4 bases, with 11 bases separating them. In nucleotides, the CDR3 is TGCAGCGTTGAAATGCAGGGGAGCTATGGCTACACCTTC. Encoded protein: CSVEMQGSYGYTF.

This clonotype is a singleton in its sample. The chain recombines TRBV20-1 with TRBJ2-2, with 9 nucleotides matching TRBD2. Germline values: CDR1 DFQATT, CDR2 SNEGSKA (reference sequence). The V and J ends lost 5 bases and 5 bases, in that order; junction bases with no gene match: 3. This CDR3 comprises 13 residues. CDR3 nucleotide sequence: TGCAGTGCTGCGGGACTAGCAACCGGGGAGCTGTTTTTT. This codes for CSAAGLATGELFF.

The rearrangement links TRBV2 to TRBJ2-5, with 12 bases matching TRBD2. This CDR3 is built from 17 residues. Per germline, CDR1 SNHLY and CDR2 FYNNEI. J lost 0 bases, V lost 6 bases, and 8 bases had no gene match. The CDR3 spells CASRETSGGPHQETQYF. The CDR3 DNA sequence: TGTGCCAGCAGGGAGACTAGCGGGGGCCCACACCAAGAGACCCAGTACTTC.

This sequence joins TRBV29-1 and TRBJ1-1; 7 bases are a match to TRBD1. CDR1 and CDR2 from the germline V gene are SQVTM and ANQGSEA. The CDR3 loop spans 13 amino acids. The V gene end was trimmed by 5 bases and the J gene end by 2 bases; junction bases not matched to a gene: 5. The CDR3 DNA follows: TGCAGCGTTCGGGGACAGACCAACACTGAAGCTTTCTTT. As protein: CSVRGQTNTEAFF.

The chain couples TRBV7-9 to TRBJ2-7, with 15 bases identical to TRBD2. In germline, CDR1 is SEHNR, CDR2 FQNEAQ (reference sequence). Trimming took 5 bases from V and 0 from J; bases not matched to a gene: 5. The CDR3 extends over 17 amino acids. The CDR3 reads CASSLGLAGGYSYEQYF. CDR3 DNA sequence: TGTGCCAGCAGCCTCGGACTAGCGGGAGGGTACTCCTACGAGCAGTACTTC.

This clonotype was seen once. The chain carries TRBV27 and TRBJ2-2, with D unclear. Trimming shortened V by 3 bases and J by 4 bases, and 3 bases separated the two germline ends. The germline V gene encodes CDR1 MNHEY and CDR2 SMNVEV (reference sequence). The CDR3 covers 12 residues. CDR3 nucleotide sequence: TGTGCCAGCAGTTTGAGCACCGGGGAGCTGTTTTTT. It translates to CASSLSTGELFF.

The chain has TRBV9 and TRBJ2-3, with TRBD1 matching 8 bases. V shed 0 bases and J 7 bases; nucleotides not matched to a gene: 4. This CDR3 has 14 amino acids. CDR1 is SGDLS, CDR2 YYNGEE, per germline. The CDR3 coding sequence is TGTGCCAGCAGCGTAGAACAGGGGGGAAATACGCAGTATTTT. Translation gives CASSVEQGGNTQYF.